The 16 T cell receptor beta chains reported below all come from one sample, sequenced in a study of identifying expanded T cells in peripheral blood. Method: immunoSEQ multiplex PCR; TCRdb's copy keeps in-frame clones and lacks some. Of tens of thousands of clones in the sample, about 89% were seen once. Material for sequencing was blood. These receptor sequences come from a person aged 18 to 75 in good health.

The chain employs TRBV4-2 and TRBJ2-7; 8 nucleotides align to TRBD1. The germline V gene encodes CDR1 LGHNA and CDR2 YNFKEQ. V dropped 1 base and J dropped 5; count of bases not matched to a gene: 4. The CDR3 has 14 amino acids. The CDR3 is CASSQGTGSHEQYF. Here the CDR3 DNA reads TGTGCCAGCAGCCAAGGGACAGGGAGCCACGAGCAGTACTTC.

The gene calls are TRBV27 and TRBJ1-1, with 7 bases aligning to TRBD1. Germline V lookup: CDR1 MNHEY, CDR2 SMNVEV (reference sequence). The trim removed 5 bases at V and 5 bases at J, leaving 8 bases unmatched. The CDR3 length is 14 residues. The CDR3, as DNA: TGTGCCAGCAGTCACCGCTCACAGGGGACTGAAGCTTTCTTT. Translated, it gives CASSHRSQGTEAFF.

The chain combines TRBV18 with TRBJ2-7; a possible D gene is TRBD1 (6 bases). There are 12 residues in the CDR3. The V end was cut by 6 bases, the J end by 4 bases, with 10 bases between. Germline V CDR1 and CDR2: KGHSH, LQKENI. The CDR3 protein is CASSNRVYEQYF. The CDR3 bases are TGTGCCAGCTCGAACAGGGTTTACGAGCAGTACTTC.

This chain connects TRBV4-3 to TRBJ2-7; D unresolved. The CDR3 spans 15 residues. CDR1 and CDR2 from the germline V gene are LGHNA and YSLEER. Between the trimmed V and J ends, which lost 5 bases and 2 bases, there was a span of 16 bases. The CDR3: CASSYSVGDPYEQYF. Here the CDR3 DNA reads TGCGCCAGCAGCTATAGTGTTGGTGACCCCTACGAGCAGTACTTC.

The chain couples TRBV11-2 to TRBJ2-7; D is uncertain. The germline gives CDR1 SGHAT, CDR2 FQNNGV. The CDR3 has 15 residues. V lost 3 bases and J 6 bases, leaving 18 bases between the germline ends. CDR3 bases: TGTGCCAGCAGCTTGTTCCAGCCGGATCTAACCGAGCAGTACTTC. It translates to CASSLFQPDLTEQYF.

This chain connects TRBV28 to TRBJ2-7, with 11 bases identical to TRBD1. Unmatched junction bases numbered 9, after V lost 6 bases and J lost 2 bases. The CDR3 sequence is 16 residues long. The germline CDR1 and CDR2 sequences are MDHEN and SYDVKM. This CDR3 reads CASRLLPGQGAYEQYF. As DNA, the CDR3 is TGTGCCAGCAGACTATTACCGGGACAGGGGGCCTACGAGCAGTACTTC.

The chain employs TRBV28 and TRBJ2-4; D possibly matches TRBD1 or TRBD2 (5 bases each). Per germline, CDR1 MDHEN and CDR2 SYDVKM. This CDR3 contains 13 residues. Between the trimmed V and J ends, which lost 9 bases and 3 bases, there was a span of 12 bases. CDR3 bases: TGTGCCAGTTCGTGGGGGTTCAAAAACATTCAGTACTTC. Translated, it gives CASSWGFKNIQYF. The complete variable domain, with remaining parts taken from reference TRBV28 and TRBJ2-4, reads DVKVTQSSRYLVKRTGEKVFLECVQDMDHENMFWYRQDPGLGLRLIYFSYDVKMKEKGDIPEGYSVSREKKERFSLILESASTNQTSMYLCASSWGFKNIQYFGAGTRLSVL.

This rearrangement joins TRBV6-5 to TRBJ1-1; the match to TRBD1 covers 9 bases. The junction had 0 bases not matched to a gene; V was cut back by 6 bases and J by 4 bases. The CDR3 runs 12 residues. Germline CDR1 and CDR2: MNHEY and SVGAGI. The CDR3 sequence is CASRQGATEAFF. CDR3 sequence (DNA): TGTGCCAGCAGACAGGGGGCCACTGAAGCTTTCTTT.

This chain links TRBV5-1 with TRBJ1-4, with 9 positions matching TRBD1. The CDR3 loop spans 19 amino acids. The ends lost 2 bases at V and 0 bases at J; junction bases unmatched: 11. Germline values: CDR1 SGHRS, CDR2 YFSETQ. This CDR3 is CASSFDGTGQGATNEKLFF. The CDR3 DNA is TGCGCCAGCAGCTTCGACGGGACAGGGCAGGGGGCAACTAATGAAAAACTGTTTTTT.

The V and J genes are TRBV19 and TRBJ2-2; D call uncertain. Per germline, CDR1 LNHDA and CDR2 SQIVND (reference sequence). The CDR3 is made up of 13 amino acids. Trimming pared 3 bases from V and 6 bases from J, leaving 8 bases between. The CDR3: CASSIYLAGELFF. The DNA of the CDR3 is TGTGCCAGTAGTATCTACCTGGCCGGGGAGCTGTTTTTT.

This clone was observed a handful of times. V gene TRBV30 combines with J gene TRBJ1-6; D call uncertain. Trimming removed 8 bases from V and 4 bases from J, with 9 bases in between. The V gene's germline CDR1 is GTSNPN and CDR2 SVGIG (reference sequence). The CDR3 has 12 residues. In DNA form, the CDR3 reads TGTGCCGAGGAGGAGTATAATTCACCCCTCCACTTT. As protein: CAEEEYNSPLHF.

The rearrangement links TRBV18 to TRBJ1-1; no clear D gene. The CDR3 extends over 12 amino acids. Germline V gives CDR1 KGHSH, CDR2 LQKENI. V lost 4 bases to trimming and J lost 3 bases, with 6 bases between them. The CDR3 sequence: CASSRRDTEAFF. Written as DNA, the CDR3 is TGTGCCAGCTCACGTCGGGACACTGAAGCTTTCTTT.

The chain has TRBV28 and TRBJ1-4, with 7 bases lining up with TRBD1. Germline V gene lookup returns CDR1 MDHEN and CDR2 SYDVKM. CDR3 size: 14 residues. The V segment lost 5 bases and the J segment 7 bases; nucleotides outside the gene matches: 7. In DNA form, the CDR3 reads TGTGCCAGCAGTCCCCCAGGGGGGAGTGAAAAACTGTTTTTT. Encoded protein: CASSPPGGSEKLFF.

This sequence joins TRBV12-5 and TRBJ2-1, with TRBD2 as a possible D gene (5 bases). This CDR3 comprises 13 residues. Between the trimmed V and J ends, which lost 3 bases and 5 bases, there was a span of 8 bases. Germline-derived CDR1 and CDR2 are LGHNT and FRNRAP. CDR3 bases: TGTGCTAGTGGTTTACCTAGCAACAATGAGCAGTTCTTC. It translates to CASGLPSNNEQFF. Full variable domain (remainder filled in from reference TRBV12-5 and TRBJ2-1): DARVTQTPRHKVTEMGQEVTMRCQPILGHNTVFWYRQTMMQGLELLAYFRNRAPLDDSGMPKDRFSAEMPDATLATLKIQPSEPRDSAVYFCASGLPSNNEQFFGPGTRLTVL.

The chain links TRBV18 to TRBJ2-5, with TRBD1 matching 7 bases. The DNA end is a closer match to TRBJ2-7, so the J assignment may be wrong. Per germline, CDR1 KGHSH and CDR2 LQKENI. The CDR3 spans 14 residues. Written as DNA, the CDR3 is TGTGCCAGCTCTCCTGGACAGGTTTCGGGCGAGCAGTACTTC. Residues: CASSPGQVSGEQYF.

The rearrangement links TRBV5-4 to TRBJ2-1; 12 bases match TRBD2. This CDR3 region has 15 residues. The ends lost 0 bases at V and 9 bases at J; junction bases unmatched: 4. Germline V CDR1 and CDR2: SGHNT, YYREEE (reference sequence). CDR3 in DNA: TGTGCCAGCAGCTTGGGACTAGCGGGAGCGCCTGAGCAGTTCTTC. This encodes CASSLGLAGAPEQFF.